The rows below give T cell receptor beta chains drawn from one sample of a study of blood T cell repertoires in COVID-19. TCRdb's copy holds only in-frame clones and misses some; the assay was immunoSEQ multiplex PCR. The sample records about 110,000 clones, 65% to 80% being singletons. The sample was peripheral blood. These receptors were taken from a woman aged 40 to 50 with acute or convalescent COVID-19. The CDR3 runs from the conserved cysteine through the conserved F or W. A D gene is named only where the DNA matches it firmly. For some rows the clone size is stated as once, few or many, or as a class when expanded; others skip it.

j_call d_call clone_size v_call cdr3_length cdr3_nt cdr3_aa
TRBJ1-1 TRBD1 NA TRBV6-5 15 TGTGCCAGCAGTACAGGGGAGGAAGGGCTTACTGAAGCTTTCTTT CASSTGEEGLTEAFF
TRBJ1-5 NA NA TRBV30 13 TGTGCCTGGAGTGTTGGGGGGAATCAGCCCCAGCATTTT CAWSVGGNQPQHF
TRBJ2-3 TRBD2 NA TRBV6-2/TRBV6-3 16 TGTGCCAGCAGTTACGGCTTGGGACTAACTACAGATACGCAGTATTTT CASSYGLGLTTDTQYF
TRBJ2-3 TRBD2 NA TRBV27 19 TGTGCCAGCAGTTCCCCCCCCCGACTAGCGGGAACCTTCACAGATACGCAGTATTTT CASSSPPRLAGTFTDTQYF
TRBJ1-5 NA NA TRBV7-9 16 TGTGCCAGCGAGGAGGGCCTCGGGCCTAGCAATCAGCCCCAGCATTTT CASEEGLGPSNQPQHF
TRBJ2-5 NA once TRBV7-2 16 TGTGCCAGCAGCTTAGGCGAACGACAGCCCCAAGAGACCCAGTACTTC CASSLGERQPQETQYF
TRBJ1-5 NA NA TRBV19 12 TGTGCCAGTAGGTCAGGGAGGCAGCCCCAGCATTTT CASRSGRQPQHF
TRBJ2-4 TRBD1 once TRBV7-9 16 TGTGCCAGCAGCCGTGGGAGAGAACAGGGGGGTGACATTCAGTACTTC CASSRGREQGGDIQYF
TRBJ2-4 NA NA TRBV9 14 TGTGCCAGCAGCGTAGAGGCACAGGGTAACATTCAGTACTTC CASSVEAQGNIQYF
TRBJ2-1 NA NA TRBV5-4 12 TGTGCCAGCAGCTTGTCGGGGAATGAGCAGTTCTTC CASSLSGNEQFF
TRBJ1-2 NA NA TRBV6-5 14 TGTGCCAGCAGACTCCCAGGGGCCGTCTATGGCTACACCTTC CASRLPGAVYGYTF
TRBJ1-5 NA NA TRBV30 13 TGTGCCTGGAGTGAACGGAGCAATCAGCCCCAGCATTTT CAWSERSNQPQHF
TRBJ2-7 TRBD2 NA TRBV7-3 15 TGTGCCAGCAGCTTGAGCGGGGGGAAATCCTACGAGCAGTACTTC CASSLSGGKSYEQYF
TRBJ2-3 TRBD2 NA TRBV6-5 15 TGTGCCAGCAGTTACGGTACTAGCGGCACAGATACGCAGTATTTT CASSYGTSGTDTQYF
TRBJ2-1 TRBD2 once TRBV28 15 TGTGCCAGCGCGGGGGGACTAGCATCCCCTAATGAGCAGTTCTTC CASAGGLASPNEQFF
TRBJ2-1 TRBD1 NA TRBV28 12 TGTGCCAGCAGTACGAACAGGGGCTGGAGGTTCTTC CASSTNRGWRFF
TRBJ2-2 NA NA TRBV29-1 14 TGCAGCGTTGAACAGGGAGGTTTCACCGGGGAGCTGTTTTTT CSVEQGGFTGELFF
TRBJ1-2 NA NA TRBV11-2 13 TGTGCCAGCAGCCTCTACAGTAACTATGGCTACACCTTC CASSLYSNYGYTF
TRBJ1-2 NA NA TRBV11-2 15 TGTGCCAGCAGCTTGACGGGAAGGGTAAACTATGGCTACACCTTC CASSLTGRVNYGYTF
TRBJ2-1 NA NA TRBV5-6 15 TGTGCCAGCAGTCACACCGGAGAAGGAATCAATGAGCAGTTCTTC CASSHTGEGINEQFF
TRBJ1-1 NA NA TRBV7-2 14 TGTGCCAGCAGCCCCAGGAGGGGCGACACTGAAGCTTTCTTT CASSPRRGDTEAFF
TRBJ2-3 TRBD2 NA TRBV30 14 TGTGCCTGGAGACCGCGGGGGATTAGAGATACGCAGTATTTT CAWRPRGIRDTQYF
TRBJ2-2 TRBD2 NA TRBV6-2/TRBV6-3 15 TGTGCCAGCAGTTACCGCGGGGAGGGGACCGGGGAGCTGTTTTTT CASSYRGEGTGELFF
TRBJ2-7 TRBD1 few TRBV6-5 15 TGTGCCAGCAGGGTCTCGACAGGGGGGTCCTACGAGCAGTACTTC CASRVSTGGSYEQYF